This entry is about one T cell receptor (beta chain). This entry comes from a study of blood T cell repertoires in COVID-19. Study information: Collection of acute and convalescent COVID-19 samples took place in the United States, Italy and Spain. T cells, B-cell-depleted T cells, or PBMCs supplied cDNA or gDNA.

The CDR3 extends over 14 amino acids. The ends were cut back, 0 bases at V and 3 bases at J, with 8 bases in the middle. In the authors' workflow: The authors estimated nucleated cell counts from reference gene primer amplification. Sequencing was performed with immunoSEQ multiplex PCR; in TCRdb, only in-frame clones are kept and a portion is missing. The D gene and trimming were derived from the DNA, and the V and J assignments and clone size from that table. The data show 35,000 to 45,000 clones, with approximately 78% seen just once and 40% to 50% held by the top ten. Sequencing was carried out using peripheral blood. The V call is TRBV23-1, the J call TRBJ2-5; no firm D call. TRBV23-1 is designated an ORF whose function remains uncertain. The sequence was collected from a human donor in a cohort sampled during active or convalescent COVID-19. The donor label of this sample is uncertain. CDR3 DNA sequence: TGCGCCAGCAGTCAATCGACGGCGGAAGAGACCCAGTACTTC. Its protein product is CASSQSTAEETQYF.